Described below is a single T cell receptor beta chain sequence and its context. Antigen unknown. This entry belongs to a study of CD8 T cells in ankylosing spondylitis. TCRdb re-called the 5' RACE reads with MiXCR, one entry per CDR3 protein. The sample yields 270,000 or so distinct CDR3 sequences, 15% to 20% seen once. General study results and limits: Researchers reportedly found disease-linked clones significantly enriched in matched ankylosing spondylitis synovial fluid. The study identified a TCR beta motif of fewer than 10 highly homologous variants that appeared characteristic of ankylosing spondylitis blood.

V gave up 5 bases and J gave up 2 bases; unmatched junction bases: 4. Germline V CDR1 and CDR2: LNHDA, SQIVND (reference sequence). This CDR3 contains 14 residues. The sample taken for sequencing was blood, either unsorted or a sorted T cell fraction (not recorded which). The TCR was taken from a male donor with ankylosing spondylitis or in good health (not recorded which). The chain joins TRBV19 to TRBJ2-7; 9 bases map to TRBD2. The CDR3 DNA reads TGTGCCAGTAGTGCAGCGGGAGGCCCCTACGAGCAGTACTTC. Translation gives CASSAAGGPYEQYF.